This T cell receptor beta chain was sequenced for a study of T cell repertoires in cytomegalovirus infection. This clonotype was picked up many times. Its target is not known. CDR3 length equals 13 residues. Germline V CDR1 and CDR2: KGHSH, LQKENI. V was shortened by 7 bases and J by 0 bases, with 9 bases between the two germline ends. MiXCR was run by TCRdb on the reads, yielding one entry per CDR3 protein. The sample records approximately 70,000 distinct CDR3 sequences, about 22% being singletons. Sequenced: PBMCs, sequenced either directly or after in vitro stimulation (not recorded which). The rearrangement uses TRBV18 and TRBJ2-5; tentatively, D is TRBD1 (6 bases). The TCR was taken from a human donor in good health (CMV status not recorded). Some clones in this sample may be carry-over from other donors' samples. CDR3 region: CASLRDNQETQYF. CDR3 coding DNA: TGTGCCAGCTTACGGGACAACCAAGAGACCCAGTACTTC. Filled out from reference TRBV18 and TRBJ2-5, the complete variable domain reads NAGVMQNPRHLVRRRGQEARLRCSPMKGHSHVYWYRQLPEEGLKFMVYLQKENIIDESGMPKERFSAEFPKEGPSILRIQQVVRGDSAAYFCASLRDNQETQYFGPGTRLLVL.